One and the same sample provided the 9 T cell receptor beta chains below, sequenced in a study of blood T cell repertoires in COVID-19. Libraries were prepared by immunoSEQ multiplex PCR; TCRdb keeps only in-frame clonotypes and omits some of them. The sample yields 80,000 to 100,000 clones, around 80% seen once. The sequenced sample consisted of peripheral blood. These receptors came from a woman older than 75 with active or convalescent COVID-19.

The rearrangement links TRBV6-1 to TRBJ2-1, with 7 positions matching TRBD1. CDR1 and CDR2 from the germline V gene are MNHNS and SASEGT. The CDR3 consists of 15 residues. V shed 1 base, J shed 3 bases, and the junction held 3 bases outside the gene matches. The CDR3 DNA is TGTGCCAGCAGTGAAGTCCGGGACAGCTACAATGAGCAGTTCTTC. Its protein product is CASSEVRDSYNEQFF.

This clone turned up a few times. V gene TRBV18 combines with J gene TRBJ2-7; TRBD2 matches 9 bases. The junction had 4 bases not matched to a gene; V was cut back by 0 bases and J by 1 base. The germline CDR1 and CDR2 sequences are KGHSH and LQKENI. The CDR3 sequence is 16 residues long. The CDR3 reads CASSPPSGGLSYEQYF. CDR3 sequence (DNA): TGTGCCAGCTCACCACCGAGCGGGGGGCTGTCCTACGAGCAGTACTTC.

The chain carries TRBV5-6 and TRBJ1-1; no reliable D call. In germline, CDR1 is SGHDT, CDR2 YYEEEE. CDR3 length equals 15 residues. Trimming took off 0 bases at V and 5 bases at J, with 14 bases between the two ends. CDR3 DNA sequence: TGTGCCAGCAGCTTGGAAATCCGGGCGGGTACTGAAGCTTTCTTT. This encodes CASSLEIRAGTEAFF.

The chain is built from TRBV12-3 or TRBV12-4 and TRBJ1-2, with D unresolved. The CDR3 covers 11 residues. V was shortened by 1 base and J by 8 bases, with 5 bases between the two germline ends. CDR3 protein: CASSLGQGYTF. The CDR3 DNA reads TGTGCCAGCAGTTTAGGACAAGGCTACACCTTC.

V is TRBV19 and J is TRBJ1-5; no clear D. The CDR3 has 16 amino acids. Between the trimmed V and J ends, which lost 6 bases and 1 base, there was a span of 16 bases. From germline, CDR1 is LNHDA and CDR2 SQIVND (reference sequence). The CDR3 nucleotides are TGTGCCAGTAGGACGGGCTGGAGCGGAAGCAATCAGCCCCAGCATTTT. It specifies CASRTGWSGSNQPQHF. The full variable domain, in which reference TRBV19 and TRBJ1-5 provide the parts outside the CDR3, is DGGITQSPKYLFRKEGQNVTLSCEQNLNHDAMYWYRQDPGQGLRLIYYSQIVNDFQKGDIAEGYSVSREKKESFPLTVTSAQKNPTAFYLCASRTGWSGSNQPQHFGDGTRLSIL.

CDR3 sequence (DNA): TGTGCCATCAGTGAGTCGGCTAGCGGGAGTAGTTACAATGAGCAGTTCTTC. This sequence encodes CAISESASGSSYNEQFF. This chain links TRBV10-3 with TRBJ2-1, with TRBD2 identical over 10 bases. Germline V gene sequence: CDR1 ENHRY, CDR2 SYGVKD. This CDR3 has 17 amino acids. The V segment lost 0 bases and the J segment 4 bases; nucleotides outside the gene matches: 6.

V is TRBV4-3 and J is TRBJ2-5, with 10 bases fitting TRBD2. CDR3 length: 17 amino acids. With 1 base clipped from V and 2 bases from J, the junction kept 7 bases outside the gene matches. Per germline, CDR1 LGHNA and CDR2 YSLEER. CDR3 coding DNA: TGCGCCAGCAGCCAAGGATTACTAGCGGGAAGACAAGAGACCCAGTACTTC. Translation: CASSQGLLAGRQETQYF.

The V call is TRBV27, the J call TRBJ2-2, with 8 bases identical to TRBD2. Germline loops: CDR1 MNHEY, CDR2 SMNVEV (reference sequence). CDR3 size: 15 residues. J lost 4 bases, V lost 5 bases, and 6 bases had no gene match. CDR3: CASSRPLAGTGELFF. Here the CDR3 DNA reads TGTGCCAGCAGTCGGCCGCTAGCGGGCACCGGGGAGCTGTTTTTT.

This clone was counted between two and nine times. The chain carries TRBV19 and TRBJ1-5, with TRBD1 matching 8 bases. This CDR3 has 15 residues. The germline V gene has CDR1 LNHDA and CDR2 SQIVND (reference sequence). Losses at the gene ends were 6 bases for V and 3 bases for J; bases not matched to a gene: 7. The CDR3 spells CASRGQGMSNQPQHF. CDR3 coding DNA: TGTGCCAGTAGAGGACAGGGTATGTCCAATCAGCCCCAGCATTTT.